The entry that follows covers one TCR beta chain sequence. Its antigen is currently unknown. Germline V lookup: CDR1 SNHLY, CDR2 FYNNEI. This CDR3 has 15 residues. V lost 6 bases and J 7 bases, leaving 22 bases between the germline ends. The data derive from a study of cytomegalovirus exposure and HLA in healthy donors. PCR used 60 Vbeta primers and 13 Jbeta primers. Profiling relied on immunoSEQ multiplex PCR, and the TCRdb table lists in-frame clones only, not all of them. Among roughly 71,000 clones listed, around 64% were seen once. Study conclusions and caveats: Being indistinguishable, some V segments were excluded, TRBV6-2 and TRBV6-3 among them.

Input material: PBMCs. This receptor was obtained from a man aged 40-49 years in good health and CMV-seropositive. The chain uses TRBV2 and TRBJ2-7; possibly TRBD1 for D (7 bases). The CDR3 DNA is TGTGCCAGCAGGGGGGGAACAGGGGATTCTCGGGAGCAGTACTTC. This encodes CASRGGTGDSREQYF.